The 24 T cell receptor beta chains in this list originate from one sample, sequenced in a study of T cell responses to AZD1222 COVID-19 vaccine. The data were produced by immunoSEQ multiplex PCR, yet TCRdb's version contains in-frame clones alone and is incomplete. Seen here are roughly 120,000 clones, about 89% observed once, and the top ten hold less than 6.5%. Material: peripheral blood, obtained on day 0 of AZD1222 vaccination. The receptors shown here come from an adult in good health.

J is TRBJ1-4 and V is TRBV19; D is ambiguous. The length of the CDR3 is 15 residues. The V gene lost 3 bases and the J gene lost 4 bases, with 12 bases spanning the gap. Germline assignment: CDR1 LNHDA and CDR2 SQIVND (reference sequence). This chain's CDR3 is CASSMERRVNEKLFF. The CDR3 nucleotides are TGTGCCAGTAGTATGGAGAGGCGTGTTAATGAAAAACTGTTTTTT.

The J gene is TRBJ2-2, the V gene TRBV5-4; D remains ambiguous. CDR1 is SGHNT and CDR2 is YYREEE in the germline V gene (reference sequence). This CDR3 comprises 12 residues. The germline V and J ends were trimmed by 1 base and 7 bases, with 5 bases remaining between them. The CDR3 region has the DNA TGTGCCAGCAGCTTGTCGGTCGGGGAGCTGTTTTTT. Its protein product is CASSLSVGELFF.

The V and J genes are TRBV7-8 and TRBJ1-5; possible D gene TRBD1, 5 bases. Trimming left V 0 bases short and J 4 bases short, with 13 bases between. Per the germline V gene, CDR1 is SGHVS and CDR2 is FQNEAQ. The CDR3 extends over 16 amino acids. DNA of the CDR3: TGTGCCAGCAGCTTAGCTGGCCACGGGGGGAATCAGCCCCAGCATTTT. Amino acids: CASSLAGHGGNQPQHF.

The CDR3 protein is CASSQEDRSGRQPQHF. In DNA form, the CDR3 reads TGTGCCAGCAGCCAAGAGGACAGATCCGGCCGTCAGCCCCAGCATTTT. This sequence joins TRBV4-2 and TRBJ1-5; D perhaps matches TRBD1 (6 bases). Between the trimmed V and J ends, which lost 0 bases and 6 bases, there was a span of 15 bases. CDR3 length equals 16 residues. Germline assignment: CDR1 LGHNA and CDR2 YNFKEQ.

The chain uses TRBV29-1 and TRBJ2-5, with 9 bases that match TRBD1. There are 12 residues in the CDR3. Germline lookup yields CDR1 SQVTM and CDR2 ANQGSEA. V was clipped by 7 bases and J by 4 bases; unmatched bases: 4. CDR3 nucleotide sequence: TGCAGCGCCCCGACAGGGGGAGAGACCCAGTACTTC. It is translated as CSAPTGGETQYF.

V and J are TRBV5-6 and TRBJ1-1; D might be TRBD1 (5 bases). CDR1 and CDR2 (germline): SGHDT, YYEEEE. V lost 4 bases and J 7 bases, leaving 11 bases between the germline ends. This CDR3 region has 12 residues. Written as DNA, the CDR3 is TGTGCCAGCAGCCTCGGGGCTGGTGAAGCTTTCTTT. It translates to CASSLGAGEAFF.

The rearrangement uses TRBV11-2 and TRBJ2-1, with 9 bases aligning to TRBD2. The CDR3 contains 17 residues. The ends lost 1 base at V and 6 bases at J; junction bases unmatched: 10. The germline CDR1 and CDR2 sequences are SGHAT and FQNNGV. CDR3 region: CASSLVALAGLVNEQFF. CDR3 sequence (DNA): TGTGCCAGCAGCTTAGTGGCGCTAGCGGGGCTGGTCAATGAGCAGTTCTTC.

CDR3 in amino acids: CASRLAGVATEAFF. The CDR3 nucleotides are TGTGCCAGCAGATTAGCAGGGGTGGCCACTGAAGCTTTCTTT. The chain is built from TRBV6-5 and TRBJ1-1; possible D gene TRBD1, 6 bases. The germline V gene has CDR1 MNHEY and CDR2 SVGAGI. The CDR3 extends over 14 amino acids. The ends were cut back, 6 bases at V and 4 bases at J, with 15 bases in the middle.

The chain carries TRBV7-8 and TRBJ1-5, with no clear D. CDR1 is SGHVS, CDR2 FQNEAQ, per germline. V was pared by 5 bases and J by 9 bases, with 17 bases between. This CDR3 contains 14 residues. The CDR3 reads CASSRRISDLPQHF. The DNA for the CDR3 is TGTGCCAGCAGCCGACGGATTTCCGATTTGCCCCAGCATTTT.

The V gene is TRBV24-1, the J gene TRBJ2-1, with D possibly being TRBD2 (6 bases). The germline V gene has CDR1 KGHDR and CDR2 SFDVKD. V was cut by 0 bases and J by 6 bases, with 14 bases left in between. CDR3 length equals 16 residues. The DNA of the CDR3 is TGTGCCACCAGTGATTTGGGCGGAGGGGACGGCAATGAGCAGTTCTTC. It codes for CATSDLGGGDGNEQFF.

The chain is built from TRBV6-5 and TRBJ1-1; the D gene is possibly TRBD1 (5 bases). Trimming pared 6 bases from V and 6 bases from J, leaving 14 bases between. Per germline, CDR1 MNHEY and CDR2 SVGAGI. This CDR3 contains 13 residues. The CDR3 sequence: CASSPRGVSEAFF. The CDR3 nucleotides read TGTGCCAGCAGCCCCCGGGGGGTCTCTGAAGCTTTCTTT.

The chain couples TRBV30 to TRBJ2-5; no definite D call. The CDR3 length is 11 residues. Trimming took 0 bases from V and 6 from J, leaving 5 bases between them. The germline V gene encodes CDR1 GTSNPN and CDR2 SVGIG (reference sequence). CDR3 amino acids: CAWSVLQTQYF. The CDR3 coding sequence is TGTGCCTGGAGTGTACTACAGACCCAGTACTTC.

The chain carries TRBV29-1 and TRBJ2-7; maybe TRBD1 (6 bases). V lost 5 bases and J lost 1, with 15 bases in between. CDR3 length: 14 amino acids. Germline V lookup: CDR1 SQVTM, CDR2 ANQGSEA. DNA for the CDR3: TGCAGCGTTAGTGGGGACACGAAATCCTACGAGCAGTACTTC. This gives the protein CSVSGDTKSYEQYF.

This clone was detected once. The CDR3 nucleotides are TGTGCCATCAAACCGGGACAGAGCACAGATACGCAGTATTTT. Residues: CAIKPGQSTDTQYF. The V call is TRBV10-3, the J call TRBJ2-3, with 7 bases identical to TRBD1. Germline CDR1 ENHRY, CDR2 SYGVKD. CDR3 size: 14 residues. V lost 7 bases to trimming and J lost 0 bases; unmatched junction nucleotides: 4.

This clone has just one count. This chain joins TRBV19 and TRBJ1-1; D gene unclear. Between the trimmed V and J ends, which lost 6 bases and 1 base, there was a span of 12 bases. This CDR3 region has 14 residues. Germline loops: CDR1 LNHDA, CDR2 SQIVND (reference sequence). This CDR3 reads CASSQGRPNTEAFF. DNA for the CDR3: TGTGCCAGTAGCCAAGGGCGCCCGAACACTGAAGCTTTCTTT.

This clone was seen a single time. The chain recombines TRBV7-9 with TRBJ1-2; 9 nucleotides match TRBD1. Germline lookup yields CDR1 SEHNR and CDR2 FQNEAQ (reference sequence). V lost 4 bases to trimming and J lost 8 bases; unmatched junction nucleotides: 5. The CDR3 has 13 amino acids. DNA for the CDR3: TGTGCCAGCAGCTCACAGGGGGCGCAGGGCTACACCTTC. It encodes CASSSQGAQGYTF.

The chain's CDR3 is CATSDPQGSPTEQFF. Written as DNA, the CDR3 is TGTGCCACCAGTGACCCACAGGGCTCACCCACGGAGCAGTTCTTC. The chain links TRBV24-1 to TRBJ2-1, with D possibly being TRBD1 (6 bases). Germline V gives CDR1 KGHDR, CDR2 SFDVKD. This CDR3 comprises 15 residues. V dropped 4 bases and J dropped 10 bases, with 19 bases sitting between them.

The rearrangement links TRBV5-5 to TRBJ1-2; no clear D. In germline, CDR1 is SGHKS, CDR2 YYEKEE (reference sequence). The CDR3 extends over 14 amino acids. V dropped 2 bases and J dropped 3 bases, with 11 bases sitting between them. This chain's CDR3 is CASSLQNFHYGYTF. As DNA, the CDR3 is TGTGCCAGCAGCTTACAGAATTTCCACTATGGCTACACCTTC.

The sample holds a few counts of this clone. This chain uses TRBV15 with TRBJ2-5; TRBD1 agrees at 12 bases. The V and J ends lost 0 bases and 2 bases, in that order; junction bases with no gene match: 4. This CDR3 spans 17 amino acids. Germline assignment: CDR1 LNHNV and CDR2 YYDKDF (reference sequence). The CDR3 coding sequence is TGTGCCACCAGCAGAGAGGGACAGGGGGCTTTACAAGAGACCCAGTACTTC. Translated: CATSREGQGALQETQYF.

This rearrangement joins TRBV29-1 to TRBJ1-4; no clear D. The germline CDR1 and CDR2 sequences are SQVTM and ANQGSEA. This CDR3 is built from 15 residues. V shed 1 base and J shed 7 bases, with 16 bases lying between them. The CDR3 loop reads CSVEVGGRKGEKLFF. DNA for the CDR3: TGCAGCGTTGAAGTAGGAGGTAGGAAAGGTGAAAAACTGTTTTTT.

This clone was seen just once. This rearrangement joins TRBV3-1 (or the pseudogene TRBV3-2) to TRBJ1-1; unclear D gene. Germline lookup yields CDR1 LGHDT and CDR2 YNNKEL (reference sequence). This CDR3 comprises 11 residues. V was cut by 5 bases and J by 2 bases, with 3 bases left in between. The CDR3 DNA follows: TGTGCCAGCAGCTCCAACACTGAAGCTTTCTTT. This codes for CASSSNTEAFF.

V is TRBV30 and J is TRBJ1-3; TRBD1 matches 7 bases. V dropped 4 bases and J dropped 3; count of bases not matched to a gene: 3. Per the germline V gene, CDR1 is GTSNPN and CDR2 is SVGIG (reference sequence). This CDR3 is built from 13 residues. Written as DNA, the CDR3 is TGTGCCTGGACTCCAGGGGGTGGAAACACCATATATTTT. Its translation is CAWTPGGGNTIYF.

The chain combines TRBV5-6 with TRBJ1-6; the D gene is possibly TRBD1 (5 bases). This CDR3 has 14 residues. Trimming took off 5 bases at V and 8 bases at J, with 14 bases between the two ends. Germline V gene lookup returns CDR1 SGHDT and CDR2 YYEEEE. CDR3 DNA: TGTGCCAGCAGTCGCAGGGAGGTTTATTCACCCCTCCACTTT. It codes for CASSRREVYSPLHF.

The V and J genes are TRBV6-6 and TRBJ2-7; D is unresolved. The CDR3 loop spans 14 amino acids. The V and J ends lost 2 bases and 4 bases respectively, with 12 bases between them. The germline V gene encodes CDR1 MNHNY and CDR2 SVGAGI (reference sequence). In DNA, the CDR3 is TGTGCCAGCAGTTACCGGCTAGGAGCTTACGAGCAGTACTTC. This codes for CASSYRLGAYEQYF.